The 3 T cell receptor beta chains in this list originate from one sample, sequenced in a study of blood T cell repertoires in COVID-19. Repertoires were generated with immunoSEQ multiplex PCR, while TCRdb's copy carries only in-frame clones and drops some. The sample lists around 130,000 clones; approximately 90% were seen once. The sample was peripheral blood. The receptors were gathered from a man aged 65 to 85 with active COVID-19.

This chain joins TRBV5-1 and TRBJ2-1; D is ambiguous. The CDR3 contains 14 residues. Trimming cost V 7 bases and J 5 bases, with 16 bases left between them. Germline CDR1 SGHRS, CDR2 YFSETQ. The CDR3 coding sequence is TGCGCCAGCCTCCTTGGCCCAACTAACAATGAGCAGTTCTTC. This sequence encodes CASLLGPTNNEQFF.

For the CDR3, the DNA is TGTGCCATCGAGAACGACAGGGAGACTTATGGCTACACCTTC. Its translation is CAIENDRETYGYTF. The V gene is TRBV28, the J gene TRBJ1-2; 7 nucleotides align to TRBD1. This CDR3 has 14 residues. Germline V lookup: CDR1 MDHEN, CDR2 SYDVKM. The trim removed 10 bases at V and 5 bases at J, leaving 13 bases unmatched.

V gene TRBV6-5 combines with J gene TRBJ2-7, with TRBD2 matching over 7 bases. The CDR3 runs to 14 residues. J gave up 6 bases and V 2 bases, and 7 bases lay outside the gene matches. Germline CDR1 and CDR2: MNHEY and SVGAGI. CDR3 sequence reads: CASSYGEGRGEQYF. The CDR3 DNA is TGTGCCAGCAGTTACGGGGAGGGGCGCGGCGAGCAGTACTTC.